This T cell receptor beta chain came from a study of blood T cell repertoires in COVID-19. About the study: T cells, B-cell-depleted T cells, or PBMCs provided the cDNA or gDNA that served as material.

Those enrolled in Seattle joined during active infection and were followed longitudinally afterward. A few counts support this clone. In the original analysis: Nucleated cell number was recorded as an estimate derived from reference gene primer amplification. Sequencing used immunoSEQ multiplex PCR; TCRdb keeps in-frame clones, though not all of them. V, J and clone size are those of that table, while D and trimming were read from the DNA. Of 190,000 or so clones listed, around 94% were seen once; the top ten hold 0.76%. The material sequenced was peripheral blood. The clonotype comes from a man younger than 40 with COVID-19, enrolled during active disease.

The CDR3 nucleotides are TGTGCCAGCAGCCAAAGACAGGTTATGAACACTGAAGCTTTCTTT. Translation gives CASSQRQVMNTEAFF. This chain connects TRBV3-1 (or the pseudogene TRBV3-2) to TRBJ1-1, with a weak D call TRBD1 (6 bases). The CDR3 length is 15 residues. Germline V gives CDR1 LGHDT, CDR2 YNNKEL (reference sequence). The V gene lost 2 bases and the J gene lost 0 bases, with 10 bases spanning the gap.